The 8 T cell receptor beta chains below come from one sample, sequenced in a study of cytomegalovirus exposure and HLA in healthy donors. The PCR ran on 60 Vbeta and 13 Jbeta primers. Here immunoSEQ multiplex PCR was the method, and the copy in TCRdb shows in-frame clones only, minus some. The sample records fewer than 150,000 clones, about four fifths being singletons. The sequenced sample consisted of PBMCs. The receptors were gathered from a man aged 30 to 45 in good health and CMV-seronegative.

This chain links TRBV5-1 with TRBJ1-2; 9 bases align to TRBD1. The junction had 5 bases not matched to a gene; V was cut back by 0 bases and J by 8 bases. The CDR3 totals 14 residues. Looked up from germline, CDR1 is SGHRS and CDR2 is YFSETQ. The CDR3 reads CASSLEQGAWGYTF. The CDR3 DNA reads TGCGCCAGCAGCTTGGAACAGGGGGCTTGGGGCTACACCTTC.

V is TRBV5-1 and J is TRBJ2-7; no definite D call. Germline assignment: CDR1 SGHRS and CDR2 YFSETQ. Trimming left V 0 bases short and J 6 bases short, with 13 bases between. The CDR3 consists of 14 residues. CDR3 bases: TGCGCCAGCAGCTTGGACGCGGCCAGCCGCGAGCAGTACTTC. Translating gives CASSLDAASREQYF. Combining the CDR3 with reference TRBV5-1 and TRBJ2-7 gives the whole variable domain KAGVTQTPRYLIKTRGQQVTLSCSPISGHRSVSWYQQTPGQGLQFLFEYFSETQRNKGNFPGRFSGRQFSNSRSEMNVSTLELGDSALYLCASSLDAASREQYFGPGTRLTVT.

This chain joins TRBV7-3 and TRBJ2-3; the match to TRBD2 covers 12 bases. The germline V gene has CDR1 SGHTA and CDR2 FQGTGA. V was clipped by 2 bases and J by 13 bases; unmatched bases: 7. The CDR3 has 14 residues. CDR3: CASSLGLAGGKKYF. DNA of the CDR3: TGTGCCAGCAGCTTAGGGCTAGCGGGAGGGAAGAAGTATTTT.

This chain uses TRBV15 with TRBJ1-6; 8 bases map to TRBD1. The CDR3 totals 16 residues. V was pared by 0 bases and J by 10 bases, with 8 bases of the junction left unmatched. Germline loops: CDR1 LNHNV, CDR2 YYDKDF (reference sequence). The CDR3 protein is CATSRDRGQVSSPLHF. The CDR3 DNA sequence: TGTGCCACCAGCAGAGATAGGGGACAGGTTTCCTCACCCCTCCACTTT.

The chain carries TRBV2 and TRBJ2-1, with 11 bases lining up with TRBD1. Germline CDR1 SNHLY, CDR2 FYNNEI. This CDR3 contains 14 residues. V was clipped by 7 bases and J by 7 bases; unmatched bases: 6. Written as DNA, the CDR3 is TGTGCCAGCATGAGGACAGGGGGCGTAAATGAGCAGTTCTTC. Translated: CASMRTGGVNEQFF.

The rearrangement uses TRBV9 and TRBJ1-4; D is ambiguous. V shed 3 bases and J shed 4 bases, with 4 bases lying between them. CDR3 length: 12 residues. The germline V gene encodes CDR1 SGDLS and CDR2 YYNGEE. CDR3 residues: CASSANNEKLFF. CDR3 nucleotides: TGTGCCAGCAGCGCCAATAATGAAAAACTGTTTTTT.

Concerning this clone: Other DNA sequences in this sample translate to the same CDR3. The chain carries TRBV29-1 and TRBJ2-5; TRBD1 matches at 8 bases. After removal of 5 bases from V and 6 bases from J, the junction contained 14 bases not matched to a gene. The CDR3 is 15 amino acids. Germline loops: CDR1 SQVTM, CDR2 ANQGSEA. The CDR3 DNA reads TGCAGCGTTCTTCCCTTCCCCGACAGGGGAAAGACCCAGTACTTC. Translating gives CSVLPFPDRGKTQYF.

Remarks on this clone: The same CDR3 also results from other DNA sequences found in this sample. This rearrangement joins TRBV2 to TRBJ1-5; 9 nucleotides match TRBD1. CDR3 length: 15 residues. Germline V gene lookup returns CDR1 SNHLY and CDR2 FYNNEI. The V segment lost 6 bases and the J segment 2 bases; nucleotides outside the gene matches: 5. In DNA, the CDR3 is TGTGCCAGCAGCGGGGACAGGGTTGGCAATCAGCCCCAGCATTTT. Protein product: CASSGDRVGNQPQHF.